These T cell receptor beta chains were read from a single sample in a study of OX40 agonist ivuxolimab in advanced cancers. Some clones are missing from TCRdb's copy, which holds only in-frame ones; the method was immunoSEQ multiplex PCR. Of over 45,000 clones in the sample, 83% were seen once. The sample consisted of CD4+ or CD8+ T cells sorted from blood, taken in a trial of the OX40 agonist ivuxolimab. The receptors were sampled from an adult with an advanced solid tumor such as melanoma, head and neck, liver or kidney cancer. Both conserved end residues are part of each CDR3. The D gene is left open where the match is weak. A clone size is listed for some rows: how often the clone was seen (once, few, many), or a class if it is expanded.

v_call: TRBV6-1
d_call: -
j_call: TRBJ1-5
clone_size: -
cdr3_nt: TGTGCCAGCAGTGACAGTCCCCGACAGCCCCAGCATTTT
cdr3_aa: CASSDSPRQPQHF

v_call: TRBV6-1
d_call: -
j_call: TRBJ2-1
clone_size: -
cdr3_nt: TGTGCCAGCTTATTCCGGGGAAGCTCCTACAATGAGCAGTTCTTC
cdr3_aa: CASLFRGSSYNEQFF

v_call: TRBV7-2
d_call: -
j_call: TRBJ1-2
clone_size: -
cdr3_nt: TGTGCCAGCAGCTTATGGACTTCCGAGGGCTACACCTTC
cdr3_aa: CASSLWTSEGYTF

v_call: TRBV15
d_call: -
j_call: TRBJ1-3
clone_size: -
cdr3_nt: TGTGCCACCAGCAGGGACCACTCTGGAAACACCATATATTTT
cdr3_aa: CATSRDHSGNTIYF

v_call: TRBV7-3
d_call: -
j_call: TRBJ2-7
clone_size: -
cdr3_nt: TGTGCCAGCAGCTTAAACCGGCTTAGCACCTACGAGCAGTACTTC
cdr3_aa: CASSLNRLSTYEQYF

v_call: TRBV7-6
d_call: TRBD1
j_call: TRBJ1-2
clone_size: few
cdr3_nt: TGTGCCGTAGGGGGCTCTAACTATGGCTACACCTTC
cdr3_aa: CAVGGSNYGYTF

v_call: TRBV9
d_call: TRBD2
j_call: TRBJ2-1
clone_size: once
cdr3_nt: TGTGCCAGCAGCCCATCACCGGGACTAGTGGGCAATGAGCAGTTCTTC
cdr3_aa: CASSPSPGLVGNEQFF

v_call: TRBV18
d_call: -
j_call: TRBJ1-1
clone_size: -
cdr3_nt: TGTGCCAGCTCACCCAGCCTGAACACTGAAGCTTTCTTT
cdr3_aa: CASSPSLNTEAFF

v_call: TRBV27
d_call: TRBD1
j_call: TRBJ1-5
clone_size: -
cdr3_nt: TGTGCCAGCAGGACCCACGGCGACAGGGGCCATCAGCCCCAGCATTTT
cdr3_aa: CASRTHGDRGHQPQHF

v_call: TRBV29-1
d_call: -
j_call: TRBJ2-1
clone_size: -
cdr3_nt: TGCAGCGTTGAAGGGGCCTCGACGAGCTCCTACAATGAGCAGTTCTTC
cdr3_aa: CSVEGASTSSYNEQFF

v_call: TRBV6-5
d_call: -
j_call: TRBJ1-5
clone_size: -
cdr3_nt: TGTGCCAGCAGGGGGACACCGTATAGCAATCAGCCCCAGCATTTT
cdr3_aa: CASRGTPYSNQPQHF

v_call: TRBV4-1
d_call: TRBD2
j_call: TRBJ2-2
clone_size: -
cdr3_nt: TGCGCCAGCAGCCAAGATTCGTTTAGGACTAGCGGGACGATCGGGGAGCTGTTTTTT
cdr3_aa: CASSQDSFRTSGTIGELFF

v_call: TRBV29-1
d_call: -
j_call: TRBJ1-3
clone_size: -
cdr3_nt: TGCAGCGTTACAGGACAGCTCTCTGGAAACACCATATATTTT
cdr3_aa: CSVTGQLSGNTIYF

v_call: TRBV6-1
d_call: TRBD2
j_call: TRBJ2-5
clone_size: -
cdr3_nt: TGTGCCAGCAGTGACCAGGGACTAGCGGGAGTAAATCAGCTTGAGACCCAGTACTTC
cdr3_aa: CASSDQGLAGVNQLETQYF

v_call: TRBV30
d_call: -
j_call: TRBJ1-1
clone_size: few
cdr3_nt: TGTGCCTGGAACATGGACAAGGACACTGAAGCTTTCTTT
cdr3_aa: CAWNMDKDTEAFF

v_call: TRBV18
d_call: -
j_call: TRBJ1-1
clone_size: -
cdr3_nt: TGTGCCAGCTCACCCGCAGGGCAGGCTGGTCGGGGTGTGGCTTTCTTT
cdr3_aa: CASSPAGQAGRGVAFF

v_call: TRBV21-1
d_call: -
j_call: TRBJ2-7
clone_size: -
cdr3_nt: TGTGCCAGCAGCAAAGAGGCTTGCGGGAGCTCCTACGAGCAGTACTTC
cdr3_aa: CASSKEACGSSYEQYF

v_call: TRBV4-1
d_call: -
j_call: TRBJ2-7
clone_size: -
cdr3_nt: TGCGCCAGCAGCCAAGATAGGACGGGCTACGAGCAGTACTTC
cdr3_aa: CASSQDRTGYEQYF

v_call: TRBV6-5
d_call: -
j_call: TRBJ1-2
clone_size: -
cdr3_nt: TGTGCCAGCAGTGAAGAGGGTGGCTATGGCTACACCTTC
cdr3_aa: CASSEEGGYGYTF

v_call: TRBV5-1
d_call: TRBD1
j_call: TRBJ1-1
clone_size: -
cdr3_nt: TGCGCCAGCAGCGCAGACAGGGGGTATAACGCTGAAGCTTTCTTT
cdr3_aa: CASSADRGYNAEAFF

v_call: TRBV6-6
d_call: TRBD1
j_call: TRBJ2-7
clone_size: -
cdr3_nt: TGTGCCAGCAGTCTATGGACAGGGGGACCCCACGAGCAGTACTTC
cdr3_aa: CASSLWTGGPHEQYF

v_call: TRBV11-2
d_call: -
j_call: TRBJ2-3
clone_size: few
cdr3_nt: TGTGCCAGCAGCCTGTACAGGGTTGATACGCAGTATTTT
cdr3_aa: CASSLYRVDTQYF

v_call: TRBV25-1
d_call: -
j_call: TRBJ1-2
clone_size: few
cdr3_nt: TGTGCCAGCAGTGACCCGGCGGGTAGGGGAGGCTATGGCTACACCTTC
cdr3_aa: CASSDPAGRGGYGYTF

v_call: TRBV4-1
d_call: -
j_call: TRBJ1-4
clone_size: -
cdr3_nt: TGCGCCAGCAGCCAGCCCCTCGGAACTAATGAAAAACTGTTTTTT
cdr3_aa: CASSQPLGTNEKLFF

v_call: TRBV29-1
d_call: -
j_call: TRBJ2-1
clone_size: -
cdr3_nt: TGCGCAACCGACCCCTACAATGAGCAGTTCTTC
cdr3_aa: CATDPYNEQFF

v_call: TRBV28
d_call: -
j_call: TRBJ1-4
clone_size: -
cdr3_nt: TGTGCCAGCAGTTTAGAAGGGTCTTGGGAAAAACTGTTTTTT
cdr3_aa: CASSLEGSWEKLFF

v_call: TRBV28
d_call: -
j_call: TRBJ1-4
clone_size: -
cdr3_nt: TGTGCCAGCAGTTTACCCTCCGGGGGGAATGAAAAACTGTTTTTT
cdr3_aa: CASSLPSGGNEKLFF

v_call: TRBV5-1
d_call: -
j_call: TRBJ2-1
clone_size: -
cdr3_nt: TGCGCCAGCAGCTTGGGCAGGGTGGATGAGCAGTTCTTC
cdr3_aa: CASSLGRVDEQFF

v_call: TRBV11-2
d_call: TRBD2
j_call: TRBJ2-2
clone_size: -
cdr3_nt: TGTGCCAGCACCGTCGGACTAGCGGGGAACACCGGGGAGCTGTTTTTT
cdr3_aa: CASTVGLAGNTGELFF

v_call: TRBV30
d_call: -
j_call: TRBJ1-1
clone_size: -
cdr3_nt: TGTGCCTGGAATCCAACAGGGTTGAGGAACACTGAAGCTTTCTTT
cdr3_aa: CAWNPTGLRNTEAFF

v_call: TRBV5-6
d_call: TRBD2
j_call: TRBJ2-7
clone_size: -
cdr3_nt: TGTGCCAGCAGCTTGGGGATCGTGGCTAGCGGCTCCTACGAGCAGTACTTC
cdr3_aa: CASSLGIVASGSYEQYF

v_call: TRBV5-6
d_call: -
j_call: TRBJ2-5
clone_size: -
cdr3_nt: TGTGCCAGCAACGGGCCCAGGGGAGTAGAGACCCAGTACTTC
cdr3_aa: CASNGPRGVETQYF

v_call: TRBV25-1
d_call: -
j_call: TRBJ2-1
clone_size: -
cdr3_nt: TGTGCCCCCAGAAAGAGCGCGGGGTACAATGAGCAGTTCTTC
cdr3_aa: CAPRKSAGYNEQFF

v_call: TRBV6-1
d_call: TRBD1
j_call: TRBJ1-3
clone_size: -
cdr3_nt: TGTGCCAGCAGTGAAGCGGGACAGGGGGCTGGAAACACCATATATTTT
cdr3_aa: CASSEAGQGAGNTIYF

v_call: TRBV11-1
d_call: -
j_call: TRBJ2-7
clone_size: -
cdr3_nt: TGTGCCAGCAGCTTAGCGCTCTCCTACGAGCAGTACTTC
cdr3_aa: CASSLALSYEQYF

v_call: TRBV9
d_call: -
j_call: TRBJ1-1
clone_size: -
cdr3_nt: TGTGCCAGCAGCGTAGGATCGAACACTGAAGCTTTCTTT
cdr3_aa: CASSVGSNTEAFF

v_call: TRBV5-1
d_call: TRBD2
j_call: TRBJ2-1
clone_size: once
cdr3_nt: TGCGCCAGCACCTGGGGACTAGCAGCGTACAATGAGCAGTTCTTC
cdr3_aa: CASTWGLAAYNEQFF

v_call: TRBV6-1
d_call: TRBD2
j_call: TRBJ2-7
clone_size: -
cdr3_nt: TGTGCCAGCAGCCTGACTAGCGGGAGTGGTTACGAGCAGTACTTC
cdr3_aa: CASSLTSGSGYEQYF

v_call: TRBV18
d_call: TRBD2
j_call: TRBJ2-2
clone_size: -
cdr3_nt: TGTGCCAGCTCACCAGCAACTAGCGGGAGGCCAAACACCGGGGAGCTGTTTTTT
cdr3_aa: CASSPATSGRPNTGELFF

v_call: TRBV29-1
d_call: TRBD1
j_call: TRBJ1-1
clone_size: -
cdr3_nt: TGCAGCGTTGGAACAGGGGGGGAAGCTTTCTTT
cdr3_aa: CSVGTGGEAFF

v_call: TRBV18
d_call: -
j_call: TRBJ2-1
clone_size: -
cdr3_nt: TGTGCCAGCTCACCACAGGGACTTCTTTTCAATGAGCAGTTCTTC
cdr3_aa: CASSPQGLLFNEQFF

v_call: TRBV5-4
d_call: TRBD1
j_call: TRBJ2-1
clone_size: -
cdr3_nt: TGTGCCAGCAGCTACATTCGGGGACAGGGCAACAATGAGCAGTTCTTC
cdr3_aa: CASSYIRGQGNNEQFF

v_call: TRBV19
d_call: TRBD1
j_call: TRBJ2-1
clone_size: -
cdr3_nt: TGTGCCAGTACCGGGACAGACTCCTACAATGAGCAGTTCTTC
cdr3_aa: CASTGTDSYNEQFF

v_call: TRBV6-1
d_call: -
j_call: TRBJ2-7
clone_size: -
cdr3_nt: TGTGCCAGCAGTGGAAGTCGGGGGTACGAGCAGTACTTC
cdr3_aa: CASSGSRGYEQYF

v_call: TRBV7-2
d_call: -
j_call: TRBJ2-1
clone_size: -
cdr3_nt: TGTGCCAGCAGCTCCCAGGGTCCACTCAATGAGCAGTTCTTC
cdr3_aa: CASSSQGPLNEQFF

v_call: TRBV6-6
d_call: -
j_call: TRBJ1-2
clone_size: -
cdr3_nt: TGTGCCAGCAGGTCCGGGACCACTAATGGCTACACCTTC
cdr3_aa: CASRSGTTNGYTF